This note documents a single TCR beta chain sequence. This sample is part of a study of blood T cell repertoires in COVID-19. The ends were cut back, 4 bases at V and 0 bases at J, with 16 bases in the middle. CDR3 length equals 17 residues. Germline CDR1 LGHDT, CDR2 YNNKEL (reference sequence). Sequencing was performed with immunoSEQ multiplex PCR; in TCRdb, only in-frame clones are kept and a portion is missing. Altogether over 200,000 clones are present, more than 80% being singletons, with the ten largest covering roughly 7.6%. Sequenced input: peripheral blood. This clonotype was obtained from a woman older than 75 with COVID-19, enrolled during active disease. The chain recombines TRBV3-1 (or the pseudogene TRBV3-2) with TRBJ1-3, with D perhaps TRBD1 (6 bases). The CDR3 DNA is TGTGCCAGCAGCCCCGGACAGAATATTGGCTCTGGAAACACCATATATTTT. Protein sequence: CASSPGQNIGSGNTIYF.